The TCR beta chain under discussion was sequenced for a study of blood T cell repertoires in COVID-19. Study information: Samples representing acute and convalescent COVID-19 were sourced from the United States, Italy and Spain. The analysed material was cDNA or gDNA that came from T cells, B-cell-depleted T cells, or PBMCs.

The germline gives CDR1 SGDLS, CDR2 YYNGEE. V shed 1 base and J 5 bases; nucleotides not matched to a gene: 11. This CDR3 comprises 17 residues. Original processing methods: Cell counts per sample came from amplifying reference gene primers. The method was immunoSEQ multiplex PCR; TCRdb's version includes in-frame clones alone and lacks a portion of them. V, J and clone size reflect that table, while D and trimming were determined from the DNA. The table lists a few hundred thousand clones, approximately 83% of them singletons, with 15% to 18% in the top ten. This TCR came from a person aged 65 to 85 with COVID-19, enrolled during active disease. Sample: peripheral blood. The V call is TRBV9, the J call TRBJ2-2; 7 positions match TRBD1. The DNA for the CDR3 is TGTGCCAGCAGCGTAATGGCTAGGGGGCAGGGAACCGGGGAGCTGTTTTTT. This sequence encodes CASSVMARGQGTGELFF.